Listed below are T cell receptor beta chains from one sample, sequenced in a study of CD8 T cells in Susac syndrome. MiXCR was run by TCRdb on the immunoSEQ multiplex PCR reads, yielding one entry per CDR3 protein. This repertoire shows around 110,000 distinct CDR3 sequences, roughly 94% found once; its top ten account for around 0.28%. The sample consisted of CD8+ T cells from PBMCs. These receptors originate from a human donor with Susac syndrome. The CDR3 runs from the conserved cysteine through the conserved F or W. A D gene is named only where the DNA matches it firmly.

j_call,d_call,v_call,cdr3_length,cdr3_nt,cdr3_aa
TRBJ1-1,.,TRBV7-9,14,TGTGCCAGCAGCTTGACAGCATCGGGCACTGAAGCTTTCTTT,CASSLTASGTEAFF
TRBJ1-2,.,TRBV7-2,16,TGTGCCAGCAGCTTAGACCCCGGGACACCTCTATCAGGCTACACCTTC,CASSLDPGTPLSGYTF
TRBJ1-2,TRBD1,TRBV7-9,14,TGTGCCAGCAGCTGGACAGGGGAGGGCTATGGCTACACCTTC,CASSWTGEGYGYTF
TRBJ2-3,.,TRBV11-2,13,TGTGCCAGCAGCTCCCCTAACGAAAATACGCAGTATTTT,CASSSPNENTQYF
TRBJ1-2,.,TRBV4-3,14,TGCGCCAGCAGCCAAGATTTGGAGGACTATGGCTACACCTTC,CASSQDLEDYGYTF
TRBJ1-6,TRBD1,TRBV29-1,15,TGCAGCGGGCCACAGGGGTCCCTCGTAAATTCACCCCTCCACTTT,CSGPQGSLVNSPLHF
TRBJ2-2,.,TRBV12-3/TRBV12-4,13,TGTGCCAGCAGTGCCCAGAACACCGGGGAGCTGTTTTTT,CASSAQNTGELFF
TRBJ2-7,.,TRBV3-1,14,TGTGCCAGCAGCCAAGATTCGACCTCCTACGAGCAGTACTTC,CASSQDSTSYEQYF
TRBJ1-2,TRBD1,TRBV15,15,TGTGCCACCAGCTCAAGGACAGGGACGCCCGGGGGCTACACCTTC,CATSSRTGTPGGYTF
TRBJ2-7,.,TRBV13,15,TGTGCCAGCACCCTAAAGGGGAACAGGGTCTACGAGCAGTACTTC,CASTLKGNRVYEQYF
TRBJ1-1,.,TRBV30,12,TGTGCCTGGAGTGTGACGGGAACTGAAGCTTTCTTT,CAWSVTGTEAFF
TRBJ1-6,TRBD1,TRBV4-1,13,TGCGCCAGCAGCCAGAGACAGGGAGGCCCCCTCCACTTT,CASSQRQGGPLHF
TRBJ2-7,.,TRBV29-1,11,TGCAGCGTTGACCTGGACAGCGAGCAGTACTTC,CSVDLDSEQYF
TRBJ1-1,.,TRBV12-3/TRBV12-4,14,TGTGCCAGCAGTTTACACCCCCGGGCCACTGAAGCTTTCTTT,CASSLHPRATEAFF
TRBJ2-7,.,TRBV12-3/TRBV12-4,15,TGTGCCAGCAGTTTAGAGCGCGGCCCGGACTACGAGCAGTACTTC,CASSLERGPDYEQYF
TRBJ2-4,.,TRBV4-1,15,TGCGCCAGCAGCCAAGCGGGGCCAGCCAAAAACATTCAGTACTTC,CASSQAGPAKNIQYF